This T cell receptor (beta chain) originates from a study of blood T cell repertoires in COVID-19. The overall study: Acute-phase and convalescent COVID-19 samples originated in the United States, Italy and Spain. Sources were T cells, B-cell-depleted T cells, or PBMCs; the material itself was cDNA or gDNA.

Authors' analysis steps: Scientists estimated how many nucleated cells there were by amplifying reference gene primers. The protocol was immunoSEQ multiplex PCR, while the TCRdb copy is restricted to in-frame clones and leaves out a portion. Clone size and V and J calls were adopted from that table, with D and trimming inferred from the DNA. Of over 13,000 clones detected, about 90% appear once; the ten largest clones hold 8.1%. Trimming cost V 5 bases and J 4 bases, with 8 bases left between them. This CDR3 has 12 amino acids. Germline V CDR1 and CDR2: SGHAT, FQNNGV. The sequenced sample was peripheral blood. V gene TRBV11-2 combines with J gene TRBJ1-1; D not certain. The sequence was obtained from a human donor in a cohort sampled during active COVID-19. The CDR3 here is CASSNHGTEAFF. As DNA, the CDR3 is TGTGCCAGCAGCAACCACGGCACTGAAGCTTTCTTT. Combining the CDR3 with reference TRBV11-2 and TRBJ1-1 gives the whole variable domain EAGVAQSPRYKIIEKRQSVAFWCNPISGHATLYWYQQILGQGPKLLIQFQNNGVVDDSQLPKDRFSAERLKGVDSTLKIQPAKLEDSAVYLCASSNHGTEAFFGQGTRLTVV.